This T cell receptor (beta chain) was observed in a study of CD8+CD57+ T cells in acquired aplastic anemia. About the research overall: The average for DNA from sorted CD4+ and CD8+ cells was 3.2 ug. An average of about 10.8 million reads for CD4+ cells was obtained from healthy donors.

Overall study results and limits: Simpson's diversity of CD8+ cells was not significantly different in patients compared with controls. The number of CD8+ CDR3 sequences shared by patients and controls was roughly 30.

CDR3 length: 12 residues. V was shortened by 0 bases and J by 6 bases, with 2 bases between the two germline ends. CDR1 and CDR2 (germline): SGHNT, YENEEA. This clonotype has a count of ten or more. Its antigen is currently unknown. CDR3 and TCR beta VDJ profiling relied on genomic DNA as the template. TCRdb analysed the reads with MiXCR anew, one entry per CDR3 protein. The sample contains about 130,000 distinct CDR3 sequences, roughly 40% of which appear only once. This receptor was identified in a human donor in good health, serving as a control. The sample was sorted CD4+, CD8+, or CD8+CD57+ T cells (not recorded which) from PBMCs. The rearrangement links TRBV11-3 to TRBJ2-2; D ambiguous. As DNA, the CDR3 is TGTGCCAGCAGCTTAGATTCCGGGGAGCTGTTTTTT. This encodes CASSLDSGELFF.